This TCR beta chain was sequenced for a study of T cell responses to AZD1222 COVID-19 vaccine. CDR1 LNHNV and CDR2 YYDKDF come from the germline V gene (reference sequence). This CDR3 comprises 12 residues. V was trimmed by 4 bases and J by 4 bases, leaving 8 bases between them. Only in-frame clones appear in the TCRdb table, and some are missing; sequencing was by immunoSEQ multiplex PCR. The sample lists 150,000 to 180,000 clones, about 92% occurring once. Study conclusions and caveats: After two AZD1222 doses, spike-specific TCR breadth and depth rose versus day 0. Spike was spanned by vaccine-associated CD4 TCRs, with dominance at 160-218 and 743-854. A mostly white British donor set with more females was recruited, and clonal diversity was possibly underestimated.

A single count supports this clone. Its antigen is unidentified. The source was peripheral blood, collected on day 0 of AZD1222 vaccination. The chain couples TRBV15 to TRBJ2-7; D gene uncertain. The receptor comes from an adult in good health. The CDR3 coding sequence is TGTGCCACCAGCATAACACATTACGAGCAGTACTTC. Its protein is CATSITHYEQYF.